This TCR beta chain was captured in a study of blood T cell repertoires in COVID-19 (TCRdb year 2020). Study-level background: For ImmuneRACE Cohort 3, a participant was defined as recovered based on two consecutive negative NP/OP PCR tests, clearance by a healthcare professional, or resolution of symptoms. Subjects who had been exposed to COVID-19, were actively infected with it, or had recovered from it provided the deeply sampled blood TCRbeta repertoires that made up the dataset. A de-identified subject ID, COVID-19 status, age in years and sex were almost always included in the sample metadata. Samples came from the ongoing ImmuneRACE study (first 160 participants) plus 1,254 subjects from 6 global collaborators. The repertoires were made available in a free public database intended to serve as a resource for research on the immune response to SARS-CoV-2. Collaborator samples came from the United States, Italy and Spain and covered acute and convalescent phases of COVID-19. The prospective study material was composed of cDNA or gDNA derived from T cells, B-cell-depleted T cells, or PBMCs. Where HLA class I and class II types were available, the types were taken from metadata supplied by the sample provider, not from assay-based typing.

On this clone: There is no known antigen for this receptor. Within one base of it there is no much larger clone, and no base qualities were kept.

The CDR3, from cysteine to phenylalanine, totals 13 residues. Only the CDR3 portion is preserved as DNA: 39 bases, with reading frame beginning at the first base. Sequences MDHEN (CDR1) and SYDVKM (CDR2) are obtained from the germline V gene. The germline V end is reduced by 5 bases and the J end by 5 bases; junction bases left unmatched: 4. Participants in the prospective study were enrolled through a virtual design, were aged about 18 to 100 years, and lived in 24 United States geographic areas. Cohort assignment in the prospective study relied on participant-reported clinical history from a screening survey and a study questionnaire. In the prospective study, whole blood, serum and a nasopharyngeal or oropharyngeal swab were collected from each participant by mobile phlebotomists. Over a roughly 2-month period, participants in the prospective study had the option of providing additional blood draws and questionnaires. Prospective study blood samples were shipped either frozen or at room temperature before DNA extraction.

TCRbeta CDR3 regions were amplified from genomic DNA by means of the immunoSEQ Assay, a bias-controlled multiplex PCR. For the original study's pipeline: Within the assay, amplification of reference gene primers was used to estimate how many nucleated cells each sample contained. To quantify the absolute abundance of each unique TCRbeta CDR3 rearrangement, sequence reads were collapsed and filtered. For each sample, productive Simpson clonality was calculated by taking the square root of Simpson's diversity index across productive rearrangements. What TCRdb holds here is the immuneACCESS table cut down to in-frame rearrangements. Part of the clones is not present; checked against another copy, under half of the missing clones reflect an unresolved V gene, and the others are unexplained. That table furnishes V, J and clone size, whereas the DNA furnished D and trimming. Recorded for this sample are about 280,000 clones; 88% of them occurred a single time. Roughly 2% of the sample goes to the ten largest clones.

General findings and caveats noted by the study authors: How much clinical and demographic metadata was included differed by source and by participant, and the metadata was provided uncurated.

The source of this sequence is a woman aged 60-75 years in a cohort exposed to, infected with or recovered from COVID-19 (not recorded which). The rearranged chain carries TRBV28 and TRBJ1-2, and TRBD1 matches 8 of the central bases. The sample taken for sequencing was PBMCs or T cells enriched from blood (not recorded which). In nucleotide form, the sequence is TGTGCCAGCAGTCCCAGGACAGGGTATGGCTACACCTTC. The encoded protein is CASSPRTGYGYTF.